This T cell receptor beta chain was identified during a study of response to subunit inactivated influenza vaccine (dated by TCRdb to about 2018). Study-level background: To follow how T cells responded to a trivalent subunit inactivated influenza vaccine, the researchers relied on deep quantitative profiling of the T cell receptor repertoire.

The investigation overall reported the following: The authors suggested that each seasonal influenza vaccination may recruit only a limited number of new T cells.

Turning to this clonotype: Its binding antigen is unknown. There are no base qualities to consult, and no much larger clone falls within one base.

Ends trimmed: V by 5 bases, J by 3 bases; bases unmatched to a gene: 5. Spanning cysteine to phenylalanine, the CDR3 consists of 15 amino acids. Only the CDR3 portion is preserved as DNA: 45 bases, with reading frame beginning at the first base. Taken from the germline V gene, the CDR1 and CDR2 loops are ENHRY and SYGVKD. To prepare the library, RT-PCR was applied. The instrument given in TCRdb is Illumina HiSeq 2500. TCRdb handled the public reads itself, with Q25 trimming in fastp and clone calling in MiXCR, and kept productive beta chains. Duplicate CDR3 protein sequences are folded into a single record with the most common DNA and genes. Here the sample has fewer than 750,000 distinct CDR3 sequences; 11% to 15% occur a single time. The top ten hold 11% of the sample.

The chain joins TRBV10-3 to TRBJ2-3, with 10 central nucleotides matching TRBD1. The sequence derives from a middle-aged man who received an inactivated influenza vaccine. Donor details come from another sample of the same person, matched by shared clones. Sample: PBMCs from blood, taken approximately 13 days after vaccination. The bases are TGTGCCATCAGTACCGACAGGGGGCGGACAGATACGCAGTATTTT. The resulting protein is CAISTDRGRTDTQYF.